This T cell receptor beta chain comes out of a study of blood T cell repertoires in COVID-19. Study-level information: The cDNA or gDNA used as material had been derived from T cells, B-cell-depleted T cells, or PBMCs.

The repertoire was sequenced with immunoSEQ multiplex PCR; TCRdb's copy has only in-frame clones and lacks some. This table holds 250,000 to 300,000 clones, over 75% found once. Those who participated ranged in age from 18 to 89 years and resided in 20 to 25 US areas. Participants were placed into cohorts based on the clinical history they reported. Recovered Cohort 3 donors showed two negative PCRs, clearance, or symptom resolution. This CDR3 contains 15 residues. V dropped 2 bases and J dropped 8 bases, with 18 bases sitting between them. Germline-derived CDR1 and CDR2 are SGHTA and FQGNSA. This TCR came from a woman in her 30s who had recovered from COVID-19. V usage is TRBV7-2 and J usage is TRBJ1-2; weak D call: TRBD1 (6 bases). The sample comprised PBMCs or T cells enriched from blood (not recorded which). For the CDR3, the DNA is TGTGCCAGCAGCTTATTTAGCAGACAGGTGGGGGGCTACACCTTC. Translation: CASSLFSRQVGGYTF.